Listed below are T cell receptor beta chains from one sample, sequenced in a study of cytomegalovirus exposure and HLA in healthy donors. Generated by immunoSEQ multiplex PCR, the TCRdb table keeps only in-frame clones and is missing some. The sample table includes roughly 120,000 clones. The sequenced material came from PBMCs. Every receptor here comes from a man between 40 and 49 years old in good health and CMV-seropositive. CDR3s include the opening cysteine and the closing phenylalanine or tryptophan.

j_gene: TRBJ1-1
v_gene: TRBV27
CDR3aa: CASSLALGRTEAFF

j_gene: TRBJ2-3
v_gene: TRBV18
CDR3aa: CASSLLTHTQYF

j_gene: TRBJ1-1
v_gene: TRBV30
CDR3aa: CAWGQGDTEAFF

j_gene: TRBJ2-7
v_gene: TRBV5-6
CDR3aa: CASSLEYTGATDEQYF

j_gene: TRBJ2-7
v_gene: TRBV27
CDR3aa: CASSLRGRGSVYEQYF

j_gene: TRBJ1-1
v_gene: TRBV5-4
CDR3aa: CASSPTRGLNTEAFF

j_gene: TRBJ1-4
v_gene: TRBV25-1
CDR3aa: CASSVSAGFNEKLFF

j_gene: TRBJ1-2
v_gene: TRBV7-2
CDR3aa: CASSAVSDGYTF

j_gene: TRBJ2-5
v_gene: TRBV7-9
CDR3aa: CASSPPRAAGGRETQYF

j_gene: TRBJ2-1
v_gene: TRBV28
CDR3aa: CASSRTSGRYNEQFF

j_gene: TRBJ2-1
v_gene: TRBV7-3
CDR3aa: CASSLTAQGALNEQFF

j_gene: TRBJ2-3
v_gene: TRBV7-3
CDR3aa: CASSLYPGTQYF

j_gene: TRBJ1-6
v_gene: TRBV28
CDR3aa: CASSMSSYNSPLHF

j_gene: TRBJ2-1
v_gene: TRBV9
CDR3aa: CASSVEGRLVNEQFF

j_gene: TRBJ2-7
v_gene: TRBV10-3
CDR3aa: CAISELSYEQYF

j_gene: TRBJ2-7
v_gene: TRBV27
CDR3aa: CASSLNWRSYEQYF

j_gene: TRBJ2-3
v_gene: TRBV14
CDR3aa: CASSQVGGTQYF

j_gene: TRBJ1-2
v_gene: TRBV29-1
CDR3aa: CSVEGRGQPIDGYTF

j_gene: TRBJ1-1
v_gene: TRBV19
CDR3aa: CASSIQDQTEAFF

j_gene: TRBJ2-7
v_gene: TRBV28
CDR3aa: CASSLEPTSRLGEQYF

j_gene: TRBJ1-4
v_gene: TRBV28
CDR3aa: CASSNRGRSEKLFF

j_gene: TRBJ2-6
v_gene: TRBV10-3
CDR3aa: CAISNIVPPGGANVLTF

j_gene: TRBJ1-1
v_gene: TRBV28
CDR3aa: CASSTTGMHTEAFF

j_gene: TRBJ2-7
v_gene: TRBV21-1
CDR3aa: CASKGVGSGRNYEQYF

j_gene: TRBJ2-6
v_gene: TRBV6-4
CDR3aa: CASSFQSGANVLTF

j_gene: TRBJ2-7
v_gene: TRBV7-9
CDR3aa: CASSFFGGEQYF

j_gene: TRBJ2-2
v_gene: TRBV19
CDR3aa: CASSINRGGTGELFF

j_gene: TRBJ2-1
v_gene: TRBV29-1
CDR3aa: CSVLGIGLAGVNEQFF

j_gene: TRBJ2-3
v_gene: TRBV28
CDR3aa: CASSGRGDSLTDTQYF

j_gene: TRBJ2-3
v_gene: TRBV25-1
CDR3aa: CASSETRGQADTQYF

j_gene: TRBJ2-2
v_gene: TRBV4-1
CDR3aa: CASSQLGLAGGNTGELFF

j_gene: TRBJ1-3
v_gene: TRBV10-2
CDR3aa: CAAQQLFSGNTIYF

j_gene: TRBJ2-1
v_gene: TRBV10-3
CDR3aa: CATSGLAGADNEQFF

j_gene: TRBJ2-7
v_gene: TRBV5-8
CDR3aa: CASGRLPYEQYF

j_gene: TRBJ2-1
v_gene: TRBV7-8
CDR3aa: CASITGAGRGYNEQFF